The 24 T cell receptor beta chains below all came from one sample that was sequenced in a study. TCRdb reanalysed the RT-PCR reads using MiXCR and keeps one entry per CDR3 protein. The repertoire consists of more than 550,000 distinct CDR3 sequences, with about 14% occurring once and the leading ten covering 3.6%. Sequenced input: memory CD4+ T cells from blood. Receptors originate from a female donor in good health, serving as a healthy control.

This clonotype was counted a single time. A much larger clone is a single base away; this may be a read error. In nucleotides, the CDR3 is TGCAGTGCTCTCCGACTAGCGGGGGGGCAAGAGACCCAGTACTTC. This translates into CSALRLAGGQETQYF. The chain recombines TRBV20-1 with TRBJ2-5; 14 positions match TRBD2. CDR1 is DFQATT, CDR2 SNEGSKA, per germline (reference sequence). CDR3 size: 15 residues. The V gene end was trimmed by 5 bases and the J gene end by 2 bases; junction bases not matched to a gene: 4.

This clonotype came up a few times. The chain links TRBV5-1 to TRBJ1-4; D remains ambiguous. The CDR3 is 14 residues long. Germline V gives CDR1 SGHRS, CDR2 YFSETQ. Trimming took 3 bases from V and 5 from J, leaving 11 bases between them. CDR3 sequence: CASSYDGRNEKLFF. DNA for the CDR3: TGCGCCAGCAGCTACGACGGACGAAATGAAAAACTGTTTTTT.

In its sample, this clonotype was seen a few times. V usage is TRBV7-2 and J usage is TRBJ2-2, with 10 nucleotides matching TRBD1. This CDR3 comprises 16 residues. The V and J ends lost 5 bases and 4 bases, in that order; junction bases with no gene match: 7. CDR1 and CDR2 from the germline V gene are SGHTA and FQGNSA. CDR3 sequence (DNA): TGTGCCAGCAGCCGAGGGACAGGGGTGGGCACCGGGGAGCTGTTTTTT. Its translation: CASSRGTGVGTGELFF.

The chain combines TRBV7-8 with TRBJ2-3, with D possibly TRBD1 on 5 matching bases. Trimming shortened V by 2 bases and J by 4 bases, and 10 bases separated the two germline ends. The CDR3 length is 14 residues. Germline CDR1 is SGHVS and CDR2 is FQNEAQ. The CDR3 DNA follows: TGTGCCAGCAGCTTACAAGGGGTCCCAGATACGCAGTATTTT. This encodes CASSLQGVPDTQYF.

This clonotype was detected many times. The chain links TRBV7-3 to TRBJ2-1; the match to TRBD2 covers 8 bases. The V gene end was trimmed by 0 bases and the J gene end by 9 bases; junction bases not matched to a gene: 13. This CDR3 is built from 17 residues. Germline CDR1 SGHTA, CDR2 FQGTGA. The CDR3 coding sequence is TGTGCCAGCAGCTTAACGGGTCTTGCGGGAGGAAGGATTGAGCAGTTCTTC. It encodes CASSLTGLAGGRIEQFF.

This chain connects TRBV7-9 to TRBJ1-3; tentatively, D is TRBD1 (5 bases). V shed 1 base and J shed 1 base, with 11 bases lying between them. CDR1 and CDR2 from the germline V gene are SEHNR and FQNEAQ (reference sequence). This CDR3 is 16 amino acids long. The CDR3 is CASSLGQGASGNTIYF. DNA for the CDR3: TGTGCCAGCAGCTTAGGGCAGGGCGCTTCTGGAAACACCATATATTTT.

The chain has TRBV7-2 and TRBJ2-1; 7 nucleotides agree with TRBD2. Germline loops: CDR1 SGHTA, CDR2 FQGNSA. Losses at the gene ends were 5 bases for V and 3 bases for J; bases not matched to a gene: 13. CDR3 length: 17 amino acids. The CDR3: CASSPPGLRESYNEQFF. CDR3 DNA: TGTGCCAGCAGCCCCCCAGGGTTGCGGGAGAGCTACAATGAGCAGTTCTTC.

CDR3 in amino acids: CSARDHTGGGYGYTF. In DNA form, the CDR3 reads TGCAGTGCTAGAGATCACACAGGGGGTGGCTATGGCTACACCTTC. The genes are TRBV20-1 and TRBJ1-2; the match to TRBD1 covers 8 bases. J was trimmed by 4 bases and V by 0 bases; bases with no gene match: 7. The CDR3 has 15 residues. Germline V gene data show CDR1 as DFQATT and CDR2 as SNEGSKA (reference sequence).

This clonotype was recorded a few times. The chain joins TRBV5-5 to TRBJ1-6; D call uncertain. Deletions cut 0 bases from V and 12 bases from J, with 10 bases between. Germline CDR1 is SGHKS and CDR2 is YYEKEE (reference sequence). This CDR3 comprises 13 residues. As DNA, the CDR3 is TGTGCCAGCAGCTTGGAAGGGTTTGGACCCCTCCACTTT. It specifies CASSLEGFGPLHF.

The V gene is TRBV11-1, the J gene TRBJ2-5; 10 nucleotides match TRBD2. CDR1 is SGHAT, CDR2 FQDESV, per germline (reference sequence). V was pared by 3 bases and J by 4 bases, with 8 bases of the junction left unmatched. CDR3 length: 16 amino acids. DNA of the CDR3: TGTGCCAGCAGCTTGTCTCTAGCGGGAGTGGGAGAGACCCAGTACTTC. Protein: CASSLSLAGVGETQYF.

This clonotype has more than one count but fewer than ten. The CDR3 nucleotides are TGTGCCAGCGGCCTTGGGGCGCTGGCCGGGGAGCTGTTTTTT. Translation gives CASGLGALAGELFF. V gene TRBV12-3 or TRBV12-4 combines with J gene TRBJ2-2, with D perhaps matching TRBD1 (5 bases). With 8 bases removed from V and 6 bases from J, the gap between germline ends came to 16 bases. The CDR3 covers 14 residues.

This clonotype was observed many times. The rearrangement uses TRBV20-1 and TRBJ2-2; 7 bases are a match to TRBD1. The V gene end was trimmed by 1 base and the J gene end by 6 bases; junction bases not matched to a gene: 11. Germline CDR1 and CDR2: DFQATT and SNEGSKA (reference sequence). The CDR3 is made up of 16 amino acids. The CDR3 coding sequence is TGCAGTGCTAGAGTTCCAATGACAGGGCCCGCCGGGGAGCTGTTTTTT. Encoded protein: CSARVPMTGPAGELFF.

This clonotype has at least ten counts. This CDR3 reads CSVETGTDTQYF. The CDR3 region has the DNA TGCAGCGTTGAAACAGGAACAGATACGCAGTATTTT. The gene calls are TRBV29-1 and TRBJ2-3; TRBD1 is a possible D gene (5 bases). Germline-derived CDR1 and CDR2 are SQVTM and ANQGSEA. Trimming removed 2 bases from V and 3 bases from J, with 6 bases in between. This CDR3 comprises 12 residues.

A few counts support this clonotype. This chain links TRBV20-1 with TRBJ2-1; D ambiguous. V lost 2 bases to trimming and J lost 10 bases, with 9 bases between them. CDR1 is DFQATT and CDR2 is SNEGSKA in the germline V gene (reference sequence). This CDR3 has 11 residues. The CDR3 nucleotides are TGCAGTGCTAGAACCCCTACCGAGCAGTTCTTC. It translates to CSARTPTEQFF.

This clonotype was seen only a few times. The chain links TRBV6-2 or TRBV6-3 to TRBJ2-5, with TRBD1 matching over 12 bases. The CDR3 is 16 amino acids. The germline gives CDR1 MNHEY, CDR2 SVGEGT. Trimming took 5 bases from V and 4 from J; bases not matched to a gene: 8. DNA for the CDR3: TGTGCCAGCAGTGATTCCCGGGACAGGGGGCGAGAGACCCAGTACTTC. Protein sequence: CASSDSRDRGRETQYF.

This rearrangement joins TRBV7-2 to TRBJ2-7, with D perhaps matching TRBD2 (6 bases). The germline CDR1 and CDR2 sequences are SGHTA and FQGNSA. V was cut by 2 bases and J by 3 bases, with 11 bases left in between. The CDR3 has 14 residues. This chain's CDR3 is CASSLPGVNYEQYF. The CDR3 DNA sequence: TGTGCCAGCAGCTTACCGGGAGTCAACTACGAGCAGTACTTC. Looking up the rest from reference TRBV7-2 and TRBJ2-7 gives the full variable domain: GAGVSQSPSNKVTEKGKDVELRCDPISGHTALYWYRQSLGQGLEFLIYFQGNSAPDKSGLPSDRFSAERTGGSVSTLTIQRTQQEDSAVYLCASSLPGVNYEQYFGPGTRLTVT.

A few counts support this clonotype. The chain uses TRBV6-5 and TRBJ1-2; 11 bases are a match to TRBD1. CDR3 length: 15 amino acids. The ends lost 5 bases at V and 8 bases at J; junction bases unmatched: 10. The germline CDR1 and CDR2 sequences are MNHEY and SVGAGI. CDR3 residues: CASSGIGQGARGYTF. CDR3 bases: TGTGCCAGCAGTGGAATAGGACAGGGGGCCAGAGGCTACACCTTC.

This clonotype occurred a few times. CDR3 sequence: CAISERQSGNTIYF. The CDR3 DNA reads TGTGCCATCAGTGAAAGACAGTCTGGAAACACCATATATTTT. The V call is TRBV10-3, the J call TRBJ1-3; TRBD1 is a possible D gene (5 bases). This CDR3 region has 14 residues. Germline V gene data show CDR1 as ENHRY and CDR2 as SYGVKD. The V end was cut by 3 bases, the J end by 1 base, with 7 bases between.

This clonotype was observed a handful of times. CDR3 bases: TGTGCCACCAGTGGGGTTGGGAGCAATCAGCCCCAGCATTTT. This sequence encodes CATSGVGSNQPQHF. V usage is TRBV24-1 and J usage is TRBJ1-5; D unresolved. The ends were cut back, 5 bases at V and 1 base at J, with 8 bases in the middle. The CDR3 loop spans 14 amino acids. The V gene's germline CDR1 is KGHDR and CDR2 SFDVKD.

This clonotype was counted at least ten times. This chain links TRBV5-1 with TRBJ1-1, with D perhaps matching TRBD1 (6 bases). Germline loops: CDR1 SGHRS, CDR2 YFSETQ. Deletions cut 3 bases from V and 0 bases from J, with 15 bases between. This CDR3 has 16 amino acids. CDR3 region: CASSSGAGRLNTEAFF. In DNA, the CDR3 is TGCGCCAGCAGCTCGGGGGCAGGTAGATTGAACACTGAAGCTTTCTTT.

The sample holds many counts of this clonotype. The chain recombines TRBV5-4 with TRBJ2-6; TRBD1 matches 7 bases. The trim removed 4 bases at V and 2 bases at J, leaving 6 bases unmatched. The length of the CDR3 is 16 residues. Per germline, CDR1 SGHNT and CDR2 YYREEE (reference sequence). The chain's CDR3 is CASSITGVPGANVLTF. The CDR3 nucleotides read TGTGCCAGCAGCATAACAGGGGTGCCTGGGGCCAACGTCCTGACTTTC.

The table lists this clonotype with a few counts. This rearrangement joins TRBV27 to TRBJ2-7; D uncertain. Between the trimmed V and J ends, which lost 6 bases and 0 bases, there was a span of 9 bases. Germline values: CDR1 MNHEY, CDR2 SMNVEV (reference sequence). The CDR3 totals 13 residues. The chain's CDR3 is CASSRPLSYEQYF. The CDR3 DNA sequence: TGTGCCAGCAGCCGACCTCTCTCCTACGAGCAGTACTTC.

The chain employs TRBV10-2 and TRBJ2-2; tentative D call: TRBD2 (6 bases). Germline CDR1 WSHSY, CDR2 SAAADI. CDR3 length: 15 amino acids. Trimming left V 9 bases short and J 1 base short, with 15 bases between. The CDR3 nucleotides read TGCGCCAGTAAAGTAGCGGTATTGAACACCGGGGAGCTGTTTTTT. The encoded protein is CASKVAVLNTGELFF.

This clonotype was observed many times. V gene TRBV12-3 or TRBV12-4 combines with J gene TRBJ1-2, with a weak D call TRBD1 (5 bases). Trimming pared 5 bases from V and 2 bases from J, leaving 15 bases between. The CDR3 extends over 15 amino acids. CDR3 sequence: CASSRLEGANYGYTF. The CDR3 nucleotides are TGTGCCAGCAGTCGCCTAGAAGGGGCGAACTATGGCTACACCTTC.